These 5 T cell receptor beta chains came from one sample sequenced in a study of beta chain features in type 1 diabetes. The investigators reverse transcribed all of the isolated RNA, so they sequenced expressed TCRB transcripts. Sequencing was performed with immunoSEQ multiplex PCR; in TCRdb, only in-frame clones are kept and a portion is missing. The sample consists of about 620,000 clones, roughly a sixth of them appearing once. Sequencing was done on a sample of naive CD4+ T cells from blood. These receptors originate from a man aged 18 to 30 in good health.

This chain joins TRBV11-2 and TRBJ1-2, with D unclear. The CDR3 spans 13 residues. The germline V gene encodes CDR1 SGHAT and CDR2 FQNNGV. V was shortened by 1 base and J by 8 bases, with 11 bases between the two germline ends. In DNA form, the CDR3 reads TGTGCCAGCAGCTTAGTACAGAGAGGAGGCTACACCTTC. Translation: CASSLVQRGGYTF.

V is TRBV18 and J is TRBJ1-4; no firm D call. CDR1 KGHSH and CDR2 LQKENI come from the germline V gene. Between the trimmed V and J ends, which lost 4 bases and 0 bases, there was a span of 12 bases. The CDR3 consists of 16 residues. The CDR3 bases are TGTGCCAGCTCACTCCGGGAGGCTGCAACTAATGAAAAACTGTTTTTT. Translated: CASSLREAATNEKLFF.

The chain carries TRBV15 and TRBJ2-3, with 12 positions matching TRBD2. From germline, CDR1 is LNHNV and CDR2 YYDKDF (reference sequence). CDR3 size: 14 residues. V shed 3 bases, J shed 11 bases, and the junction held 6 bases outside the gene matches. CDR3 sequence (DNA): TGTGCCACCAGCAGGGGAGGACTAGCGGGGAGGCAGTATTTT. Translated, it gives CATSRGGLAGRQYF.

This clone appeared a single time. V and J are TRBV28 and TRBJ1-2; D is possibly TRBD1 (5 bases). In germline, CDR1 is MDHEN, CDR2 SYDVKM. V was cut by 5 bases and J by 7 bases, with 14 bases left in between. The length of the CDR3 is 13 residues. The CDR3 region has the DNA TGTGCCAGCAGTCGATCAGGGTATAGTGGCTACACCTTC. It translates to CASSRSGYSGYTF.

V is TRBV23-1 and J is TRBJ1-1; TRBD1 matches 9 bases. TRBV23-1 is classed as an ORF, of uncertain function. This CDR3 is built from 17 residues. The junction had 10 bases not matched to a gene; V was cut back by 1 base and J by 4 bases. The CDR3 region has the DNA TGCGCCAGCAGTCAATTCCGGGACAGGGAAGGGGGCACTGAAGCTTTCTTT. Translated: CASSQFRDREGGTEAFF.